This T cell receptor beta chain originates from a study of response to subunit inactivated influenza vaccine (dated by TCRdb to 2016 to 2019). Some background on the complete study: The study used deep quantitative T cell receptor repertoire profiling to track responses to a trivalent subunit inactivated influenza vaccine.

Library construction relied on RT-PCR. TCRdb names Illumina HiSeq 2500 as the instrument used. Starting from the raw public reads, TCRdb applied fastp trimming at Q25, assembled clones with MiXCR and retained in-frame beta chains. Under each unique CDR3 protein, matching rows form one entry showing the most common genes and DNA. This sample has about 650,000 distinct CDR3 sequences in its table, and approximately 14% of those were observed once. About 9.9% of the sample lies in the top ten. Worth noting for this clonotype: Its cognate antigen has yet to be identified. No much larger clone is present one base from it, and per-base qualities are unavailable.

From its cysteine to its phenylalanine, the CDR3 spans 14 amino acids. Only the CDR3 portion is preserved as DNA: 42 bases, with reading frame beginning at the first base. Reading the germline V gene (reference sequence) gives CDR1 LNHDA and CDR2 SQIVND. V and J are truncated by 6 bases and 2 bases respectively, leaving an intervening sequence of 14 bases. Results and caveats for the whole study, not just this receptor: It was suggested by the authors that each seasonal influenza vaccination may recruit only a limited number of new T cells.

The sequenced sample was PBMCs from blood, obtained 11 to 12 days after vaccination. The source is a man aged 50 or older who received an inactivated influenza vaccine. Donor details come from another sample of the same person, matched by shared clones. Recombination joined TRBV19 with TRBJ2-7; the D call could be TRBD1 or TRBD2, with each sharing 5 bases. Read as DNA, the sequence is TGTGCCAGTAGCGGACGACCGGGACCCTACGAGCAGTACTTC. Its protein product is CASSGRPGPYEQYF.